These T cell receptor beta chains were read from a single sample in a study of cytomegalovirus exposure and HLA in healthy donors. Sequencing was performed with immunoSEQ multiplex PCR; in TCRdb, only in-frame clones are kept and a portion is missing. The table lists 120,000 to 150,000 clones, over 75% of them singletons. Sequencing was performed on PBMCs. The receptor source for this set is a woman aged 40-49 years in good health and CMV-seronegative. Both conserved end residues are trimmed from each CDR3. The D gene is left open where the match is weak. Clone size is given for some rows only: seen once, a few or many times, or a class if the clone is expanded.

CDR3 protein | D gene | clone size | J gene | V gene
ASRGGGSYEQY | - | - | - | TRBV2
ASSTRNRSRQPQH | - | - | TRBJ1-5 | TRBV19
ASRPNTGGTEAF | TRBD1 | - | TRBJ1-1 | TRBV2
ASSFDMFNQPQH | - | - | TRBJ1-5 | TRBV7-8
ASSVRQGAGELF | - | - | TRBJ2-2 | TRBV21-1
ASSLSAGRPYNSPLH | - | - | TRBJ1-6 | TRBV5-6
ASSTRSRGGPQH | - | - | TRBJ1-5 | TRBV6-5
SVAGLAGGVTGELF | TRBD2 | - | TRBJ2-2 | TRBV29-1
ASSFRTGGNEQF | TRBD1 | once | TRBJ2-1 | TRBV7-2
ASSYSTSGETQY | TRBD2 | - | TRBJ2-5 | TRBV6-6
ASSLHRVTGNTIY | - | - | TRBJ1-3 | TRBV7-2
ASSLETGYTGELF | TRBD1 | - | TRBJ2-2 | TRBV5-1
AISERGQGQSDTQY | TRBD1 | once | TRBJ2-3 | TRBV10-3
ASSGGRGNEQF | TRBD2 | - | TRBJ2-1 | TRBV2
ASSLVGGSYEQY | - | - | TRBJ2-7 | TRBV28
SARGQGEQY | - | - | TRBJ2-7 | TRBV20-1
ASRTGARSGYT | TRBD1 | once | TRBJ1-2 | TRBV6-1
ASNLGRGVPNEQF | - | - | TRBJ2-1 | TRBV7-9
ARTHPAPEAF | - | once | TRBJ1-1 | TRBV6-4
ASSLAQETQY | - | few | TRBJ2-5 | TRBV11-2
ASSLSGLAGGGELF | TRBD2 | - | TRBJ2-2 | TRBV5-1
ASSLAFNEQF | - | - | TRBJ2-1 | TRBV11-2
AWSVGDSVSYEQY | - | - | TRBJ2-7 | TRBV30
ASSETLEGDTQY | - | once | TRBJ2-3 | TRBV10-1
ASSLGTSPYNEQF | TRBD2 | - | TRBJ2-1 | TRBV28
ASSLLPRQEYGYT | - | few | TRBJ1-2 | TRBV5-1
ASSLRGKGEAF | - | - | TRBJ1-1 | TRBV11-3
ASSTGNGANVLT | - | - | TRBJ2-6 | TRBV14
ASSVVGANEQF | - | - | TRBJ2-1 | TRBV9
ASSSGSGPRTDTQY | - | - | TRBJ2-3 | TRBV2
AWSVGLVNNEQF | - | - | TRBJ2-1 | TRBV30
ASSQASSGYTGELF | - | - | TRBJ2-2 | TRBV4-1
ASLPGLSSYNEQF | - | - | TRBJ2-1 | TRBV7-2
ASSRRLADNEQF | TRBD2 | - | TRBJ2-1 | TRBV11-2
ASGSILQGRYNEQF | - | - | TRBJ2-1 | TRBV12-5
ASSFPGTGFGELF | TRBD1 | once | TRBJ2-2 | TRBV11-3
AASTSGADTQY | TRBD2 | - | TRBJ2-3 | TRBV10-3
ASRNPSGGDNEQF | TRBD2 | - | TRBJ2-1 | TRBV5-1
ASSASEQY | - | - | TRBJ2-7 | TRBV6-1
ASSLRANTGELF | - | - | TRBJ2-2 | TRBV7-7
ASSGIRRDSRSYEQY | - | - | TRBJ2-7 | TRBV6-1
ASSRTDEAF | - | - | TRBJ1-1 | TRBV11-1
ASSFLWETQH | - | once | TRBJ2-5 | TRBV7-2
ASSLPDSHRVGNYGYT | - | - | TRBJ1-2 | TRBV7-9
ASSETSGRAQADTQY | TRBD2 | - | TRBJ2-3 | TRBV5-1
ASSPAGGVGQPQH | TRBD1 | - | TRBJ1-5 | TRBV18
ASSHKRGTVSYNEQF | - | - | TRBJ2-1 | TRBV4-1
SGAQDGETQY | - | - | TRBJ2-5 | TRBV29-1
ASSQVFLRNTEAF | - | once | TRBJ1-1 | TRBV4-1
ASSLETSGTSYEQY | TRBD2 | - | - | TRBV7-8
ASRQPTNEKLF | - | - | TRBJ1-4 | TRBV4-1
ASRSWGQPHTEAF | TRBD1 | - | TRBJ1-1 | TRBV28
AISEREGWEQY | TRBD2 | - | TRBJ2-7 | TRBV10-3
ASSLGPYNSPLH | - | - | TRBJ1-6 | TRBV19
ASSELGTGTDTQY | - | - | TRBJ2-3 | TRBV6-1